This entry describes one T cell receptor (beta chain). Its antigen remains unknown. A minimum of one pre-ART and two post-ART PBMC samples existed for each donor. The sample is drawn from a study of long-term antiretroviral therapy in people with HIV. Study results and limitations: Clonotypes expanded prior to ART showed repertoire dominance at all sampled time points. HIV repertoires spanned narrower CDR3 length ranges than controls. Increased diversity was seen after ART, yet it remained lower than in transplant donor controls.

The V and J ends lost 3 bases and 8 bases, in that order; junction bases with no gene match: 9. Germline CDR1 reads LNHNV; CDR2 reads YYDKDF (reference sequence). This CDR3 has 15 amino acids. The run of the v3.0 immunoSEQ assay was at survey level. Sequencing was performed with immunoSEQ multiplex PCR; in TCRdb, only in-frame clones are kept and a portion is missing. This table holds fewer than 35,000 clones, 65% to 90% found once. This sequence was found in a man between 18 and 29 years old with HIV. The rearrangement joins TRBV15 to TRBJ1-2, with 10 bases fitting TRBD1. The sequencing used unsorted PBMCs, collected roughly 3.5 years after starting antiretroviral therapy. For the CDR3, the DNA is TGTGCCACCAGCAGGTCGACAGGGGGCGAAGGGGGCTACACCTTC. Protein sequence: CATSRSTGGEGGYTF.